The clone carrying this TCR beta chain was seen at least ten times. Its target is not known. These data come from a study of beta chain features in type 1 diabetes. Study-wide findings and caveats: PCR might preferentially amplify shorter templates, equally in patients and controls. It was among patients, rather than healthy donors, that naive, central memory and Treg TCRB repertoires appeared more similar. TCRB CDR3s were moderately but significantly shorter in Type 1 diabetes patients in all four CD4+ subsets.

A sort by CD45RO/CCR7/CD25/CD127/CD95/CD27 yielded CD4+ naive, central memory, regulatory and stem cell-like memory cells. Looked up from germline, CDR1 is MDHEN and CDR2 is SYDVKM. This CDR3 is 12 amino acids long. Trimming took 5 bases from V and 7 from J, leaving 9 bases between them. The sequenced template was cDNA made from the entire isolated RNA. A few million reads were obtained on average from naive, central memory and regulatory T cell samples. The data were produced by immunoSEQ multiplex PCR, yet TCRdb's version contains in-frame clones alone and is incomplete. The sample yields approximately 170,000 clones, less than 10% seen once.

The rearrangement uses TRBV28 and TRBJ2-1, with D tentatively TRBD2 (5 bases). The source is a man aged 18 to 30 with type 1 diabetes. The sequencing sample was made of central memory CD4+ T cells from blood. CDR3 protein: CASSITGNEQFF. The CDR3 DNA follows: TGTGCCAGCAGTATTACGGGAAATGAGCAGTTCTTC.